The rows below give T cell receptor beta chains drawn from one sample of a study of T cells in Graves' hyperthyroidism and ophthalmopathy. TCRdb used MiXCR to reprocess the multiplex PCR reads, holding one entry per CDR3 protein. The profile covers approximately 870,000 distinct CDR3 sequences, with around 38% appearing a single time and 7.5% to 9.5% taken by the ten largest. The sample taken for sequencing was blood. The receptors originated from a man younger than 30 with Graves' hyperthyroidism. Each CDR3 is given with its conserved first and last residue. The D gene is left open where the match is weak. Where a row states a size, it is once, few, many or the class of an expanded clone; other rows omit it.

j_call | v_call | clone_size | d_call | cdr3_nt | cdr3_aa
TRBJ1-1 | TRBV15 | many | NA | TGTGCCACCAGCACCAACAGGGACTGGCGGACTGAAGCTTTCTTT | CATSTNRDWRTEAFF
TRBJ1-1 | TRBV20-1 | NA | NA | TGCAGTGCTGGAGTGTTGGGGGTCAGTGAAGCTTTCTTT | CSAGVLGVSEAFF
TRBJ1-1 | TRBV9 | NA | NA | TGTGCCAGCAGCGTAGCCTTACGGACAGATATGAACACTGAAGCTTTCTTT | CASSVALRTDMNTEAFF
TRBJ1-1 | TRBV6-1 | once | NA | TGTGCCAGCAGCGAACAGGGACAACTGAACACTGAAGCTTTCTTT | CASSEQGQLNTEAFF
TRBJ1-6 | TRBV13 | NA | NA | TGTGCCAGCAGCTTAGAAGAGGAGGGTGACTATAATTCACCCCTCCACTTT | CASSLEEEGDYNSPLHF
TRBJ2-7 | TRBV7-2 | few | NA | TGTGCCAGCAGCTCCCCCGGGACAAGGGGTTACGAGCAGTACTTC | CASSSPGTRGYEQYF
TRBJ2-7 | TRBV7-6 | few | NA | TGTGCCAGCAGCTTAGGAGGGGGGGCGTCCGGGTCGTACGAGCAGTACTTC | CASSLGGGASGSYEQYF
TRBJ2-7 | TRBV25-1 | NA | TRBD1 | TGTGCCAGCAGCCCGGACAGGGGTAGTGACGAGCAGTACTTC | CASSPDRGSDEQYF
TRBJ1-3 | TRBV12-3/TRBV12-4 | few | NA | TGTGCCAGCAGCCCACGGAACTCTGGAAACACCATATATTTT | CASSPRNSGNTIYF
TRBJ1-2 | TRBV24-1 | NA | TRBD1 | TGTGCCACCCAATTACGACAGGGGCAATCCTATGGCTACACCTTC | CATQLRQGQSYGYTF
TRBJ2-1 | TRBV7-8 | NA | TRBD1 | TGTGCCAGCAGCGGACAGGCTAGCTCCTACAATGAGCAGTTCTTC | CASSGQASSYNEQFF
TRBJ1-4 | TRBV10-3 | many | NA | TGTGCCATCAGTGATGGGGGAGAACTGTTTTTT | CAISDGGELFF
TRBJ1-1 | TRBV19 | few | NA | TGTGCCAGCGCCATAGTTACAGGCGGCACTGAAGCTTTCTTT | CASAIVTGGTEAFF
TRBJ2-2 | TRBV2 | many | NA | TGTGCCAGCAGCCGGGACTGGAACACCGGGGAGCTGTTTTTT | CASSRDWNTGELFF
TRBJ2-2 | TRBV11-3 | few | TRBD1 | TGTGCCAGCAGCCGACAGGGGAGTGGCACCGGGGAGCTGTTTTTT | CASSRQGSGTGELFF
TRBJ2-2 | TRBV7-9 | many | NA | TGTGCCAGCACTAACAGGGAGATCACCGGGGAGCTGTTTTTT | CASTNREITGELFF
TRBJ1-4 | TRBV7-6 | NA | TRBD1 | TGTGCCAGCAGCCAAGGCCGCCAGGGGGCCTACTCTAATGAAAAACTGTTTTTT | CASSQGRQGAYSNEKLFF
TRBJ2-5 | TRBV2 | many | NA | TGTGCCAGCAGTTCAGGAACGGTCCAGTACTTC | CASSSGTVQYF
TRBJ1-6 | TRBV7-8 | many | NA | TGTGCCAGCAGCAGAGACCGAATTAATTCACCCCTCCACTTT | CASSRDRINSPLHF
TRBJ1-6 | TRBV7-2 | few | NA | TGTGCCAGCAGCCCTCGACCGGCTAGCTCCTATAATTCACCCCTCCACTTT | CASSPRPASSYNSPLHF
TRBJ2-3 | TRBV10-3 | NA | NA | TGTGCCGTCAGTGAGTCAGGGGAACTCCTCACAGATACGCAGTATTTT | CAVSESGELLTDTQYF
TRBJ1-6 | TRBV7-2 | NA | NA | TGTGCCAGCAGCTTGGGACCGTATAATTCACCCCTCCGCTTT | CASSLGPYNSPLRF
TRBJ1-1 | TRBV6-1 | few | NA | TGTGCCAGCAGTGAAGCCGGAGGGGCGACTGAAGCTTTCTTT | CASSEAGGATEAFF
TRBJ1-1 | TRBV25-1 | NA | TRBD1 | TGTGCCAGCAGTGCTAGACAGGGGGGCTCGGCTTTCTTT | CASSARQGGSAFF
TRBJ2-2 | TRBV29-1 | many | NA | TGCAGCGTTGTGGGGCTTTTGAACACCGGGGAGCTGTTTTTT | CSVVGLLNTGELFF
TRBJ2-7 | TRBV7-9 | many | NA | TGTGCCAGCAGCCCCCGCGGCCTCGAGCAGTACTTC | CASSPRGLEQYF
TRBJ2-5 | TRBV7-9 | many | NA | TGTGCCAGCAACCCCGTGGGTCAAGAGACCCAGTACTTC | CASNPVGQETQYF
TRBJ2-5 | TRBV5-1 | few | TRBD1 | TGCGCCAGCAGCTTACAGGGGCCGGGCGAGACCCAGTACTTC | CASSLQGPGETQYF
TRBJ1-6 | TRBV7-9 | NA | NA | TGTGCCAGCAGCCTCCGGACAGCCAACTTT | CASSLRTANF
TRBJ2-7 | TRBV10-3 | NA | NA | TGTGCCATCAGTGAGGCGGATAACTGGGACCTCTACGAGCAGTACTTC | CAISEADNWDLYEQYF
TRBJ1-1 | TRBV7-9 | many | NA | TGTGCCAGCAGCCCCGGACAGACCACTGAAGCTTTCTTT | CASSPGQTTEAFF
TRBJ1-6 | TRBV5-1 | many | NA | TGCGCCAGCAGCTTGCGCGCAGGAGCTCCCTATAATTCACCCCTCCACTTT | CASSLRAGAPYNSPLHF
TRBJ1-1 | TRBV18 | NA | NA | TGTGCCAGCTCACCATTGAAGGGGGACACTGAAGCTTTCTTT | CASSPLKGDTEAFF
TRBJ2-5 | TRBV5-4 | once | NA | TGTGCCAGCAGCTTGGTCGGCAGGGGAATCTCAGGAGAGACCCAGTACTTC | CASSLVGRGISGETQYF
TRBJ1-1 | TRBV6-5 | few | TRBD1 | TGTGCCAGCCACCAGGGGGTCATCACTGAAGCTTTCTTT | CASHQGVITEAFF
TRBJ2-2 | TRBV15 | many | NA | TGTGCCACCAGCAGGGCAGGGTACACCGGGGAGCTGTTTTTT | CATSRAGYTGELFF
TRBJ2-5 | TRBV5-4 | NA | NA | TGTGCCAGCAGCCTCAAGCGGGGCCAGGGGGAGACCCAGTACTTC | CASSLKRGQGETQYF
TRBJ1-6 | TRBV19 | few | TRBD1 | TGTGCCAGTAGAAAACACCGGGACAGGATAAACTCACCCCTCCACTTT | CASRKHRDRINSPLHF
TRBJ2-5 | TRBV5-4 | few | NA | TGTGCCAGCAGCACTACCCCGGGGGCGCAGACCCAGTACTTC | CASSTTPGAQTQYF
TRBJ2-5 | TRBV10-3 | NA | NA | TGTGCCATCAGTCCCCTTCGGGGGAAAGAGACCCAGTACTTC | CAISPLRGKETQYF
TRBJ1-5 | TRBV7-9 | many | NA | TGTGCCAGCAGCCGGGAGTCCTCATTCAATCAGCCCCAGCATTTT | CASSRESSFNQPQHF
TRBJ1-1 | TRBV2 | NA | TRBD1 | TGTGCCAGCAGCTTAGCGGGACAGGGAGGAGTGGTGAACACTGAAGCTTTCTTT | CASSLAGQGGVVNTEAFF
TRBJ1-1 | TRBV5-5 | few | NA | TGTGCCAGCAGCTTCAGGGCGGGCACTGAAGCTTTCTTT | CASSFRAGTEAFF
TRBJ1-3 | TRBV5-1 | NA | NA | TGCGCCAGCAGCTTCTCAGGGGCCGGAAACACCATATATTTT | CASSFSGAGNTIYF
TRBJ2-6 | TRBV7-9 | many | NA | TGTGCCAGCTGCATATCACCCGGGGCCAACGTCCTGACTTTC | CASCISPGANVLTF
TRBJ2-3 | TRBV29-1 | NA | TRBD1 | TGCAGCGTTATGGGACAGTCCACAGATACGCAGTATTTT | CSVMGQSTDTQYF